A single sample gave rise to the 13 T cell receptor beta chains below, sequenced in a study of identical twins. TCRdb fed the 5' RACE reads into MiXCR, producing one record per CDR3 protein. This table has 1.5 million to 2 million distinct CDR3 sequences, around a third appearing once. Sequencing used cord blood. Every receptor here comes from a newborn girl in good health.

The CDR3 spells CASSLGASVVWGTQYF. As DNA, the CDR3 is TGCGCCAGCAGCTTAGGAGCTAGCGTCGTTTGGGGTACGCAGTATTTT. V is TRBV5-1 and J is TRBJ2-3; a possible D gene is TRBD2 (6 bases). CDR1 is SGHRS, CDR2 YFSETQ, per germline. The CDR3 length is 16 residues. Trimming took 2 bases from V and 8 from J, leaving 21 bases between them.

This clonotype was seen repeatedly, ten times or more. The chain carries TRBV12-3 or TRBV12-4 and TRBJ2-1, with D possibly TRBD2 on 5 matching bases. This CDR3 is 12 amino acids long. Trimming removed 3 bases at V and 7 bases at J, with 7 bases between. The CDR3 region has the DNA TGTGCCAGCAGTTTCGGCGGGAATGAGCAGTTCTTC. This gives the protein CASSFGGNEQFF.

This clonotype has more than one count but fewer than ten. The rearrangement uses TRBV20-1 and TRBJ2-2; tentative D call: TRBD2 (5 bases). This CDR3 contains 13 residues. Germline CDR1 and CDR2: DFQATT and SNEGSKA (reference sequence). Trimming took 6 bases from V and 5 from J, leaving 13 bases between them. CDR3 in amino acids: CSAVLGQTGELFF. CDR3 coding DNA: TGCAGTGCAGTACTAGGGCAAACCGGGGAGCTGTTTTTT.

The chain couples TRBV10-3 to TRBJ2-4; a possible D gene is TRBD2 (5 bases). The CDR3 contains 16 residues. Germline CDR1 reads ENHRY; CDR2 reads SYGVKD. The V end was cut by 0 bases, the J end by 13 bases, with 22 bases between. CDR3 sequence (DNA): TGTGCCATCAGTGAGTCGATTGGACTTGAATACAATGAGCAGTACTTC. Encoded protein: CAISESIGLEYNEQYF.

This clonotype was seen many times. The chain employs TRBV6-6 and TRBJ2-1; the match to TRBD1 covers 10 bases. J gave up 1 base and V 5 bases, and 5 bases lay outside the gene matches. CDR1 is MNHNY, CDR2 SVGAGI, per germline (reference sequence). This CDR3 has 16 amino acids. The DNA of the CDR3 is TGTGCCAGCAGTCCTCGGACAGGGGGGTCCTACAATGAGCAGTTCTTC. The encoded protein is CASSPRTGGSYNEQFF.

The chain employs TRBV12-3 or TRBV12-4 and TRBJ2-5, with a tentative D call TRBD1 (5 bases). There are 16 residues in the CDR3. With 6 bases removed from V and 0 bases from J, the gap between germline ends came to 17 bases. The CDR3 sequence is CASSAGSRLYQETQYF. CDR3 sequence (DNA): TGTGCCAGCAGCGCAGGGTCCCGGTTGTACCAAGAGACCCAGTACTTC.

The chain couples TRBV20-1 to TRBJ2-1; D is unresolved. The CDR3 has 16 amino acids. With 0 bases removed from V and 2 bases from J, the gap between germline ends came to 14 bases. CDR1 is DFQATT, CDR2 SNEGSKA, per germline (reference sequence). The CDR3 DNA follows: TGCAGTGCTAGAGATCTGGTAGTAGCCCCCTACAATGAGCAGTTCTTC. Encoded protein: CSARDLVVAPYNEQFF.

In this sample, this clonotype turned up a few times. This rearrangement joins TRBV14 to TRBJ2-7, with TRBD2 matching 8 bases. Losses at the gene ends were 2 bases for V and 4 bases for J; bases not matched to a gene: 19. Germline V gene sequence: CDR1 SGHDN, CDR2 FVKESK. The CDR3 extends over 19 amino acids. CDR3: CASSQMSTGRGAAFYEQYF. The CDR3 bases are TGTGCCAGCAGCCAAATGTCCACGGGGCGGGGGGCCGCCTTTTACGAGCAGTACTTC. Combining the CDR3 with reference TRBV14 and TRBJ2-7 gives the whole variable domain EAGVTQFPSHSVIEKGQTVTLRCDPISGHDNLYWYRRVMGKEIKFLLHFVKESKQDESGMPNNRFLAERTGGTYSTLKVQPAELEDSGVYFCASSQMSTGRGAAFYEQYFGPGTRLTVT.

This clonotype appeared a few times. The V gene is TRBV11-2, the J gene TRBJ2-5; weak D call: TRBD2 (5 bases). Germline CDR1 is SGHAT and CDR2 is FQNNGV. V lost 1 base to trimming and J lost 11 bases, with 20 bases between them. The CDR3 is 15 residues long. CDR3 protein: CASSLGVVSGNEQYF. In DNA, the CDR3 is TGTGCCAGCAGCTTAGGCGTAGTTTCGGGGAATGAGCAGTACTTC.

V is TRBV20-1 and J is TRBJ2-1; 8 nucleotides agree with TRBD2. CDR3 size: 15 residues. Germline assignment: CDR1 DFQATT and CDR2 SNEGSKA (reference sequence). V dropped 6 bases and J dropped 7; count of bases not matched to a gene: 14. CDR3 DNA: TGCAGTGCCGACGGGGGGGGCGGTGTTAGGAATGAGCAGTTCTTC. Its protein is CSADGGGGVRNEQFF.

The J gene is TRBJ2-1, the V gene TRBV18, with a weak D call TRBD2 (5 bases). From germline, CDR1 is KGHSH and CDR2 LQKENI. The CDR3 has 16 residues. Trimming pared 9 bases from V and 6 bases from J, leaving 24 bases between. CDR3 coding DNA: TGTGCCAGTACAAGGGCTAGCACCCCCCGGCCCAATGAGCAGTTCTTC. Amino acids: CASTRASTPRPNEQFF.

The genes are TRBV7-2 and TRBJ1-1; D gene ambiguous. The V and J ends lost 0 bases and 0 bases respectively, with 14 bases between them. Germline-derived CDR1 and CDR2 are SGHTA and FQGNSA. The length of the CDR3 is 17 residues. The CDR3 DNA sequence: TGTGCCAGCAGCTTAGCGTGGACGGCTACTATGAACACTGAAGCTTTCTTT. It specifies CASSLAWTATMNTEAFF.

In this sample, this clonotype turned up once. The chain has TRBV4-1 and TRBJ2-2, with unresolved D. Germline assignment: CDR1 MGHRA and CDR2 YSYEKL. V gave up 4 bases and J gave up 1 base, with 7 bases separating them. The CDR3 sequence is 14 residues long. Here the CDR3 reads CASSRTVNTGELFF. CDR3 sequence (DNA): TGCGCCAGCAGCCGGACGGTGAACACCGGGGAGCTGTTTTTT.